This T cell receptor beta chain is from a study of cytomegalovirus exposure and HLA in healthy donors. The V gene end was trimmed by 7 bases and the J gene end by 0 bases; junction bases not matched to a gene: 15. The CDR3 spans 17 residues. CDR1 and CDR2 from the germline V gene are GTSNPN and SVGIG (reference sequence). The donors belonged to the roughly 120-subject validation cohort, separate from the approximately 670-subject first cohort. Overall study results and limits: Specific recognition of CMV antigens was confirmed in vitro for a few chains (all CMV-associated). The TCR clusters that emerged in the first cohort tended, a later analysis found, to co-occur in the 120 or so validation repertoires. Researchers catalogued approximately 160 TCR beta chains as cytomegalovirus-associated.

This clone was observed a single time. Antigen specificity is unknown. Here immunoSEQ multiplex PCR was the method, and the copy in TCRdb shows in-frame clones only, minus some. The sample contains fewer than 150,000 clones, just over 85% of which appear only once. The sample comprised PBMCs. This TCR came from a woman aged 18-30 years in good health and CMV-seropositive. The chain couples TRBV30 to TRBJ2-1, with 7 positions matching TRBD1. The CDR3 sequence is CASMTGTFLSSYNEQFF. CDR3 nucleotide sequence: TGTGCCTCCATGACAGGGACATTCTTGAGCTCCTACAATGAGCAGTTCTTC.